This TCR beta chain was recovered during a study of blood T cell repertoires in COVID-19. Overall study: Collection of acute and convalescent COVID-19 samples took place in the United States, Italy and Spain. PBMCs, B-cell-depleted T cells, or T cells provided the cDNA or gDNA that made up the material.

Study processing details: From reference gene primer amplification, estimates of nucleated cell counts were derived. Produced via immunoSEQ multiplex PCR; TCRdb's table is partial and in-frame only. V, J and clone size derive from that table, while D and trimming were established from the DNA sequence. The sample has more than 95,000 clones; approximately 80% are singletons. The germline V gene has CDR1 LNHDA and CDR2 SQIVND (reference sequence). The V segment lost 6 bases and the J segment 1 base; nucleotides outside the gene matches: 3. CDR3 length: 13 residues. The chain joins TRBV19 to TRBJ2-7; TRBD1 aligns across 7 bases. The sequenced sample was peripheral blood. The TCR sequence derives from a man aged 40-49 years with active or convalescent COVID-19. CDR3 sequence: CASSQGQSYEQYF. The CDR3 DNA is TGTGCCAGTAGCCAGGGACAGTCCTACGAGCAGTACTTC.